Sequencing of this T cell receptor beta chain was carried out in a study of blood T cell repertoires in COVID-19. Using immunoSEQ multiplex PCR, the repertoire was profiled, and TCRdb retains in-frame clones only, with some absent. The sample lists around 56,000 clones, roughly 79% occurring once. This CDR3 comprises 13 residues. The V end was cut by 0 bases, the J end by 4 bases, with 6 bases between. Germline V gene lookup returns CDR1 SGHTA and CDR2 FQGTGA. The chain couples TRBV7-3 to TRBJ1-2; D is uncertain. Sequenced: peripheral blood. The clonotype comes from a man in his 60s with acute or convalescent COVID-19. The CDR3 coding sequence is TGTGCCAGCAGCTTAACGCCCGGCTATGGCTACACCTTC. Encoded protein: CASSLTPGYGYTF.